This entry concerns a single TCR beta chain. This clonotype was observed a handful of times. Which antigen it targets is not known. Base qualities are missing; no much larger clone stands one base away. This entry belongs to a study of post-analysis software for immune sequencing data (dated by TCRdb to the mid-2010s). Broadly, across the study: The recorded disease courses included relapsing-remitting, secondary progressive and progressive-relapsing multiple sclerosis, and some patients had no subtype annotation. A subset of samples was prepared in parallel using single-end sample barcoding, then pooled and co-amplified after Illumina adapter ligation. Patient repertoires were compared against ten to twelve previously published healthy control repertoires from donors aged 6 to 25 years.

What the authors observed across the whole study: Significantly lower normalized Chao1 diversity was found in multiple sclerosis patients than in controls, suggesting substantial peripheral T-cell clonal expansion. Significantly higher frequencies in patients than in controls were found for about 5 TRBV segments, including TRBV5-6, TRBV5-1 and TRBV20-1. When samples were clustered directly using the F measure, samples prepared in the same batch co-clustered strongly, which prompted a batch-effect correction. The multiple sclerosis patient group was slightly younger than the control group.

The library was made by PCR. The listed sequencing device is Illumina HiSeq 2500. To reduce PCR and sequencing biases, unique molecular identifiers were incorporated into the TCR beta cDNA libraries. Per 1 to 10 million input T cells, approximately 500,000 cDNA molecules were obtained, such that each molecule approximated one T cell. Patient libraries were prepared and sequenced with the same protocol used for the earlier healthy control dataset. Within a given batch, samples were prepared together, multiplexed and sequenced on the same HiSeq lane. In the original analysis: MIGEC handled the raw barcoded reads, throwing out single-read molecular identifier groups before consensus assembly and CDR3 extraction. Clonotype tables were post-analysed with VDJtools, normalizing diversity by down-sampling all datasets to the smallest sample size. In repertoire overlap clustering, CDR3 amino acid sequences, but not nucleotide sequences, were matched to correct batch-related cross-sample contamination. TCRdb trimmed public reads at Q25 via fastp, called clones via MiXCR and kept in-frame beta chains. CDR3 protein sequences are deduplicated, and each keeps its most common genes and DNA. The V and J calls were not made by the authors but by TCRdb's processing. The sample table lists some 190,000 distinct CDR3 sequences, approximately 29% of them with a count of one. The ten largest clonotypes hold 3% to 3.5% of the sample.

TCR beta repertoires were profiled from peripheral blood of under 15 young patients with multiple sclerosis to demonstrate the VDJtools post-analysis software. The multiple sclerosis patients were children and adolescents between roughly 6 and 15 years of age. The germline ends are 7 bases apart after V is trimmed by 5 bases and J by 0 bases. The CDR3 contains 12 residues, cysteine and phenylalanine counted. Only the CDR3 region is kept as DNA, spanning 36 bases read in frame from base 1. Sequences SQVTM (CDR1) and ANQGSEA (CDR2) are obtained from the germline V gene. The chain is made from TRBV29-1 and TRBJ1-1, with no reliable assignment of the D segment. The receptor was isolated from a girl aged 2 to 17 with multiple sclerosis. The sequencing sample was made of blood. At the DNA level, the sequence is TGCAGCGTTCGGACCGTGAACACTGAAGCTTTCTTT. Its translation reads: CSVRTVNTEAFF.